Below, 2 T cell receptor beta chains from the same sample are listed, as sequenced in a study of human T cells and chemical hapten exposure. TCRdb re-called the RACE reads with MiXCR, one entry per CDR3 protein. The sample contains some 71,000 distinct CDR3 sequences, 8.5% to 14% of which appear only once. The time point: patch test 3, about 24 weeks after DPC sensitization. The treatment is: therapeutic diphenylcyclopropenone sensitization with weekly scalp DPC. The starting material was whole blood, obtained in connection with sensitization to the hapten diphenylcyclopropenone (DPC). The receptors come from a woman aged 50 to 65 with alopecia areata. Some clones in this sample may be carry-over from other donors' samples.

The chain joins TRBV24-1 to TRBJ2-2; 10 bases map to TRBD1. Germline values: CDR1 KGHDR, CDR2 SFDVKD. The CDR3 is made up of 16 amino acids. The V gene end was trimmed by 4 bases and the J gene end by 7 bases; junction bases not matched to a gene: 8. The CDR3 bases are TGTGCCACCAGTGACTTTGACAGGGGGCAAAGCGGGGAGCTGTTTTTT. This translates into CATSDFDRGQSGELFF.

The V gene is TRBV28, the J gene TRBJ2-1; a weak D match, TRBD1 (6 bases). V was clipped by 2 bases and J by 10 bases, with 21 bases between them. CDR1 is MDHEN, CDR2 SYDVKM, per germline. The CDR3 is made up of 16 amino acids. CDR3 in DNA: TGTGCCAGCAGTTTAGGGGGCGCGGAACAAAATGGGGAGCAGTTCTTC. Amino acids: CASSLGGAEQNGEQFF.